This T cell receptor beta chain was captured by sequencing in a study of shared clonotypes between healthy human individuals. This CDR3 has 15 residues. Germline V gene lookup returns CDR1 MNHEY and CDR2 SMNVEV (reference sequence). The junction had 6 bases not matched to a gene; V was cut back by 6 bases and J by 4 bases. General observations from the study: Generation probability values for non-shared clonotypes were lower than those for clonotypes shared by all four donors. The study found roughly 5% of naive CD4 clonotypes shared across several donors. In the sorted subsets, rarefaction showed sequencing was incomplete despite large depth.

A remark on this clone: What it binds is not known. This sample includes further DNA sequences coding for the same CDR3.

Per the authors' pipeline: Filtering differed for immunoSEQ, which gave only junction sequences without quality scores. Profiling relied on immunoSEQ multiplex PCR, and the TCRdb table lists in-frame clones only, not all of them. V, J and clone size derive from that table, while D and trimming were established from the DNA sequence. This table has roughly 720,000 clones, roughly 87% appearing once. This chain joins TRBV27 and TRBJ2-1, with 10 bases fitting TRBD2. This TCR came from a man aged 18 to 29 in good health. Some clones in this sample may be carry-over from other donors' samples. Sequenced sample: memory CD8+ T cells from PBMCs. The subset here: CD45RO+ cells pooled with CCR7-negative TemRA cells. CDR3 sequence: CASSSLAGVYNEQFF. CDR3 DNA: TGTGCCAGCAGCTCTCTAGCGGGGGTATACAATGAGCAGTTCTTC.